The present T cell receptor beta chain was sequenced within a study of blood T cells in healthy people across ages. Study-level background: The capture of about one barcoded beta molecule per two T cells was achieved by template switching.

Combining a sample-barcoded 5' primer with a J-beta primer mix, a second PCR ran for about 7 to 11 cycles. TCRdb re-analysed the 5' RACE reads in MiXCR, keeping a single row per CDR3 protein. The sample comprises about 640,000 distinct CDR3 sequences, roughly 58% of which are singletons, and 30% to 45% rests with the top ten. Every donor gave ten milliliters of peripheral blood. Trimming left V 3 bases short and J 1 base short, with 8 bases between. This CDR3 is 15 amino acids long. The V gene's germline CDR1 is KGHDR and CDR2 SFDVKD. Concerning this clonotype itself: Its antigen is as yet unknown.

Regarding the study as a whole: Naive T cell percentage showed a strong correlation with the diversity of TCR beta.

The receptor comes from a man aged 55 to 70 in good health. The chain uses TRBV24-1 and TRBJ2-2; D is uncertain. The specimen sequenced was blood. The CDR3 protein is CATSDRLRNTGELFF. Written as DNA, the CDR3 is TGTGCCACCAGTGATAGGCTTCGGAACACCGGGGAGCTGTTTTTT.